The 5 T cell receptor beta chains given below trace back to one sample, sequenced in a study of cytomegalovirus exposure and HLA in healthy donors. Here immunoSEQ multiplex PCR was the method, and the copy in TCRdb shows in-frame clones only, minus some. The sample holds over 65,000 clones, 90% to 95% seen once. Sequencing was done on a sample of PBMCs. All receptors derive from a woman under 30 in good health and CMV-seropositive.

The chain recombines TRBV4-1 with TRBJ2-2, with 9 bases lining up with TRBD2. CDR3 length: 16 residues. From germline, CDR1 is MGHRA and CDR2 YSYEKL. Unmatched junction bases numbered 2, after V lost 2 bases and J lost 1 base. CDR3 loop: CASSQPLAGNTGELFF. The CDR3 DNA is TGCGCCAGCAGCCAACCACTAGCGGGGAACACCGGGGAGCTGTTTTTT.

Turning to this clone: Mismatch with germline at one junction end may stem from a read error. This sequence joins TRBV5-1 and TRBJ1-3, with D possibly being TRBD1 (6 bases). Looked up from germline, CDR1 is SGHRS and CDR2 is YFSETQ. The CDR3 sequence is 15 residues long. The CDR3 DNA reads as TGCGCCAGCAGTTTGGGGGGACAACGTGGGAACACCATATATTTT. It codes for CASSLGGQRGNTIYF.

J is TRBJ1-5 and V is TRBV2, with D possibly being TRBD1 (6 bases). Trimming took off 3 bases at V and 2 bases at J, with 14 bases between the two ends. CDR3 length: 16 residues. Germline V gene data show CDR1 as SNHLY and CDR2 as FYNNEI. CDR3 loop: CASSEGTIGGNQPQHF. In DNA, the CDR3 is TGTGCCAGCAGTGAGGGGACAATCGGGGGCAATCAGCCCCAGCATTTT.

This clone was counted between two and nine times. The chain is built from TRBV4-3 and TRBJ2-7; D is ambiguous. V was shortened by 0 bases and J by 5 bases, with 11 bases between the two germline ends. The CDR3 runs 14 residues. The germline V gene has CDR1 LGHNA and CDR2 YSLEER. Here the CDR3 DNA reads TGCGCCAGCAGCCAAGATCAAGGCAGGAACGAGCAGTACTTC. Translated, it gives CASSQDQGRNEQYF.

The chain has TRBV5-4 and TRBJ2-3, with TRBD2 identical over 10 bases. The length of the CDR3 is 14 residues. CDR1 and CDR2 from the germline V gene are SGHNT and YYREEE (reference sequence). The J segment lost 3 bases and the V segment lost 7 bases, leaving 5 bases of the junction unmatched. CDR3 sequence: CASGTSAGTDTQYF. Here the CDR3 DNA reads TGTGCCAGCGGGACTAGCGCTGGGACAGATACGCAGTATTTT.